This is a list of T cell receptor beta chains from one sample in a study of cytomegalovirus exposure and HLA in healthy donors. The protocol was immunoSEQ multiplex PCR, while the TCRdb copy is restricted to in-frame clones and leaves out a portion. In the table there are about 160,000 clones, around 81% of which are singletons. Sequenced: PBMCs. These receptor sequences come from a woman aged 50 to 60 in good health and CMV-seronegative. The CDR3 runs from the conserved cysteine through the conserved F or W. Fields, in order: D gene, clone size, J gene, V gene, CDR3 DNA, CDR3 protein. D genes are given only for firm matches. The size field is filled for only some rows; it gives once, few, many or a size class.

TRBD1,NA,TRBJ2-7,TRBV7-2,TGTGCCAGCAGCTTAGGGGCAGGGGGTTCCTACGAGCAGTACTTC,CASSLGAGGSYEQYF
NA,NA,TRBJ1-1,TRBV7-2,TGTGCCAGCAGCTTAGGGAGGGCTACTGAAGCTTTCTTT,CASSLGRATEAFF
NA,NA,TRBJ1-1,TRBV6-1,TGTGCCAGCAGTGACAACATGAACACTGAAGCTTTCTTT,CASSDNMNTEAFF
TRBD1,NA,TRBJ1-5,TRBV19,TGTGCCAGTACCAAAAGGGGGGACAGGGCCTCTTATAGCAATCAGCCCCAGCATTTT,CASTKRGDRASYSNQPQHF
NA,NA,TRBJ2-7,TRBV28,TGTGCCAGCAGTCCACAGCTGGGTACCGGCTACGAGCAGTACTTC,CASSPQLGTGYEQYF
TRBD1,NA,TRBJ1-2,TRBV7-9,TGTGCCAGCAGCCCCAGAGGGACAGCAACTATCTATGGCTACACCTTC,CASSPRGTATIYGYTF
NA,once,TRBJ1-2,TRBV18,TGTGCCAGCTCCAAAGGGGATGGTGGCTACACCTTC,CASSKGDGGYTF
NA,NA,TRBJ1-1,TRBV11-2,TGTGCCAGCAGCTCGGGGGGCACTGAAGCTTTCTTT,CASSSGGTEAFF
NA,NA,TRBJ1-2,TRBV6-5,TGTGCCAGCGGAAACAGGGAGTATGGCTACACCTTC,CASGNREYGYTF
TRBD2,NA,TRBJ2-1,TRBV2,TGTGCCAGCAGGCCCCTAGCGGGCTACAATGAGCAGTTCTTC,CASRPLAGYNEQFF
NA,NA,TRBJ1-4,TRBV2,TGTGCCAGCAGTGCAAGCGGCTGGAGCGAAAAACTGTTTTTT,CASSASGWSEKLFF
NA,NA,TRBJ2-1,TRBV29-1,TGCAGCGTTGAGGGGAGTAACCCCTACAATGAGCAGTTCTTC,CSVEGSNPYNEQFF
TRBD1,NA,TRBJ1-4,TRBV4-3,TGCGCCAGCAGCGAGACAGGGTTAACTAATGAAAAACTGTTTTTT,CASSETGLTNEKLFF
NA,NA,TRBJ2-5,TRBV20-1,TGCAGTGCAGAGCTGGAAGAGACCCAGTACTTC,CSAELEETQYF
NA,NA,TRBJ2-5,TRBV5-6,TGTGCCAGCAGCAGTACCGGACTGGAGACCCAGTACTTC,CASSSTGLETQYF
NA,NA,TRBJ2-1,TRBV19,TGTGCCAGTAGCCCTAGCGAAAGGGACAATGAGCAGTTCTTC,CASSPSERDNEQFF
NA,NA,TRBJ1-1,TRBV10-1,TGCGCCAGCAGTGCAGCGGCAACTTGGAACACTGAAGCTTTCTTT,CASSAAATWNTEAFF
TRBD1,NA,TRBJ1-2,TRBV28,TGTGCCAGCAGTTCGCCCGGACAGGGCTATGGCTACACCTTC,CASSSPGQGYGYTF
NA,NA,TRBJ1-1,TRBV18,TGTGCCAGCTCCGGGACAACCGGGGCTGAAGCTTTCTTT,CASSGTTGAEAFF
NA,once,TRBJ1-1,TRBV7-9,TGTGCCAGCAGCTTACCAGGTGGGAACACTGAAGCTTTCTTT,CASSLPGGNTEAFF
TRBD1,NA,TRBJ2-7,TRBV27,TGTGCCAGCAGTCGCCAACCGGGACAGGGCTACGAGCAGTACTTC,CASSRQPGQGYEQYF
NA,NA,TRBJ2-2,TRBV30,TGTGCCTGGAGTGTATGGGCGGGGGAGCTGTTTTTT,CAWSVWAGELFF
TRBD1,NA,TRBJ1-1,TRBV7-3,TGTGCCAGCAGCTTAACCCCTTTACAGGGGACGATAACTGAAGCTTTCTTT,CASSLTPLQGTITEAFF
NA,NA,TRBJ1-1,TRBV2,TGTGCCAGCAGACTGAGGACAGCGGAAGCTGAAGCTTTCTTT,CASRLRTAEAEAFF
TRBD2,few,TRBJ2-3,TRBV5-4,TGTGCCAGCAGTCAAAGACTAGCGGGAAGCACAGATACGCAGTATTTT,CASSQRLAGSTDTQYF
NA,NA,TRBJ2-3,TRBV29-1,TGCAGCGTTGTACGTAGTTTCACAGATACGCAGTATTTT,CSVVRSFTDTQYF
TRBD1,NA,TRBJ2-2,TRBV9,TGCGCCAGCAGCGAACGGACAGGGGCGAACACCGGGGAGCTGTTTTTT,CASSERTGANTGELFF
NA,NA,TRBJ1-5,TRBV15,TGTGCCACCAGCGGGACACTAAAGGGACCTCTGAATCGCCAGCCCCAGCATTTT,CATSGTLKGPLNRQPQHF
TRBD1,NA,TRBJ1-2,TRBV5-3,TGTGCCAGAAGCTCCCCTGGGACTCAGGGGGACTATGGCTACACCTTC,CARSSPGTQGDYGYTF
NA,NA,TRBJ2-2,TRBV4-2,TGTGCCAGCAGCCTGGAGGTTACCGGGGAGCTGTTTTTT,CASSLEVTGELFF
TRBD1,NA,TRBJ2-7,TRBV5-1,TGCGCCAGCAGCCGGGACAGGGCCTACGAGCAGTACTTC,CASSRDRAYEQYF
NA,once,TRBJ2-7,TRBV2,TGTGCCAGCAGTAGGGTCAGGGGTAGTGGGCAGTACTTC,CASSRVRGSGQYF
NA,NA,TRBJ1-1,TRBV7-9,TGTTCCAGCAGCCTTCGACAGAACACTGAAGCTTTCTTT,CSSSLRQNTEAFF
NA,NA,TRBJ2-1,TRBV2,TGTGCCAGCAGTGCTGGACTGCCGCTTTCCTACAATGAGCAGTTCTTC,CASSAGLPLSYNEQFF
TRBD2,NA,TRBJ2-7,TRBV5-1,TGCGCCAGCAGCTTTGGGACTAGCGGGGGTTCTCCTTACGAGCAGTACTTC,CASSFGTSGGSPYEQYF
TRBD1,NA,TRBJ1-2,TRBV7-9,TGTGCCAGCAGCTTAGGACAGGGGCATGGCTACACCTTC,CASSLGQGHGYTF